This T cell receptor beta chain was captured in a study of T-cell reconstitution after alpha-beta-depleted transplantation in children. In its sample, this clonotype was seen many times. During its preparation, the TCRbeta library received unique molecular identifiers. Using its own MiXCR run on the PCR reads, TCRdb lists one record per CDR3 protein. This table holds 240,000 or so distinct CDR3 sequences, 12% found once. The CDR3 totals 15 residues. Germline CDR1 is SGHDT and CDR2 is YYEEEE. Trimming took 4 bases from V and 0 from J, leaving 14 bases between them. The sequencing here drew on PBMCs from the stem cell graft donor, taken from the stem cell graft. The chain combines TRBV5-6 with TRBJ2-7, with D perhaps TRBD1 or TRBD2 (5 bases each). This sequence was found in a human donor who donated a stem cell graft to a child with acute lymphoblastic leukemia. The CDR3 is CASSGGAGSSYEQYF. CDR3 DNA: TGTGCCAGCAGCGGGGGAGCAGGGAGCTCCTACGAGCAGTACTTC.